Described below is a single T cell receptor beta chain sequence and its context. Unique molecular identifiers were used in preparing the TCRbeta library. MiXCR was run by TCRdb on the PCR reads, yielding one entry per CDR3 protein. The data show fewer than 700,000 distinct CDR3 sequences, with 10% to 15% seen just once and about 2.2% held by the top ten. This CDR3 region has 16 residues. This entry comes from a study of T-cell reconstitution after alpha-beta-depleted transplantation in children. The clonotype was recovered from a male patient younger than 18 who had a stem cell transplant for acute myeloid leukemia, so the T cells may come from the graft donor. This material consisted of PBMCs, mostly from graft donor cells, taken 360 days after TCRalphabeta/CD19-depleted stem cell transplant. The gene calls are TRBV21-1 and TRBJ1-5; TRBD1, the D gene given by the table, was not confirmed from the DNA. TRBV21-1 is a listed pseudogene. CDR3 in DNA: TGTGCCAGCAGACCTTACAGGGGAATGAGAAATCAGCCCCAGCATTTT. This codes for CASRPYRGMRNQPQHF.